This T cell receptor beta chain appears in the sequencing data of a study of cytomegalovirus exposure and HLA in healthy donors. Trimming removed 6 bases from V and 3 bases from J, with 9 bases in between. Germline CDR1 is MRHNA and CDR2 is SNTAGT. The CDR3 consists of 13 residues. This clone was seen a handful of times. It was with 60 Vbeta and 13 Jbeta primers that the PCR ran. Clones were sequenced by immunoSEQ multiplex PCR, and TCRdb holds only the in-frame ones, with some missing. The table lists roughly 150,000 clones, 80% of them singletons, with 13% to 15% in the top ten. The sample was PBMCs. The chain is built from TRBV6-4 and TRBJ2-1, with D maybe TRBD2 (6 bases). This clonotype originated in a woman aged 40 to 50 in good health and CMV-seronegative. In DNA, the CDR3 is TGTGCCAGCAGCCCCGGGGGCTACAATGAGCAGTTCTTC. Its translation: CASSPGGYNEQFF.